Listed here are 21 T cell receptor beta chains from one sample, sequenced in a study of beta chain features in type 1 diabetes. Reverse transcription of all isolated RNA meant that expressed TCRB transcripts were sequenced. The table came from immunoSEQ multiplex PCR; TCRdb's copy has only in-frame clones and leaves some out. The table has about 260,000 clones, roughly two thirds seen once. Sample: naive CD4+ T cells from blood. These receptors all stem from a young man in good health.

This clone was recorded once. V gene TRBV7-2 combines with J gene TRBJ2-1; tentatively, D is TRBD2 (6 bases). CDR1 and CDR2 (germline): SGHTA, FQGNSA. This CDR3 is 14 amino acids long. Trimming left V 0 bases short and J 9 bases short, with 12 bases between. The CDR3 nucleotides are TGTGCCAGCAGCTTAGCACTAGCTGCTGGTGAGCAGTTCTTC. Translating it yields CASSLALAAGEQFF.

This clone has only one observation. CDR3 amino acids: CASSSGTTDTQYF. CDR3 bases: TGTGCCAGCTCCTCGGGGACTACAGATACGCAGTATTTT. V gene TRBV18 combines with J gene TRBJ2-3; D perhaps matches TRBD2 (6 bases). Germline V gene data show CDR1 as KGHSH and CDR2 as LQKENI. The CDR3 covers 13 residues. The V and J ends lost 6 bases and 3 bases respectively, with 10 bases between them.

This clone was seen a single time. V is TRBV5-1 and J is TRBJ2-7; D is unclear. This CDR3 is built from 12 residues. From germline, CDR1 is SGHRS and CDR2 YFSETQ. V lost 0 bases, J lost 7 bases, and 8 bases lay in between. The CDR3 here is CASSLENREQYF. CDR3 sequence (DNA): TGCGCCAGCAGCTTGGAGAACCGGGAGCAGTACTTC.

This sequence joins TRBV18 and TRBJ2-3, with D perhaps TRBD2 (6 bases). CDR3 length equals 14 residues. Germline lookup yields CDR1 KGHSH and CDR2 LQKENI. Trimming shortened V by 3 bases and J by 3 bases, and 10 bases separated the two germline ends. The CDR3, as DNA: TGTGCCAGCTCACCCTGGGAGGCGACAGATACGCAGTATTTT. It yields the protein CASSPWEATDTQYF.

The V gene is TRBV14, the J gene TRBJ2-5, with D tentatively TRBD2 (5 bases). This CDR3 is built from 11 residues. CDR1 and CDR2 (germline): SGHDN, FVKESK. V lost 4 bases to trimming and J lost 5 bases, with 5 bases between them. CDR3: CASSRGETQYF. The CDR3 DNA reads as TGTGCCAGCAGCCGCGGGGAGACCCAGTACTTC.

V usage is TRBV9 and J usage is TRBJ1-4; the D gene is possibly TRBD1 (6 bases). The CDR3 runs 14 residues. The V gene lost 0 bases and the J gene lost 8 bases, with 11 bases spanning the gap. Germline-derived CDR1 and CDR2 are SGDLS and YYNGEE. The CDR3 spells CASSVARGGEKLFF. The CDR3 DNA follows: TGTGCCAGCAGCGTAGCCAGGGGAGGAGAAAAACTGTTTTTT.

With respect to this clone: An end of the junction differs from the germline gene, which may be a read error. The chain joins TRBV29-1 to TRBJ1-4; D unclear. The length of the CDR3 is 14 residues. The germline CDR1 and CDR2 sequences are SQVTM and ANQGSEA. The DNA for the CDR3 is TGCAGCGTTAGCCGGGAGGGCGGTAATCAAAAACTGTTTTTT. This translates into CSVSREGGNQKLFF.

The gene calls are TRBV14 and TRBJ2-1, with unresolved D. Trimming removed 0 bases at V and 2 bases at J, with 5 bases between. The CDR3 is 14 residues long. Germline V gives CDR1 SGHDN, CDR2 FVKESK. Here the CDR3 reads CASSQDVTYNEQFF. CDR3 coding DNA: TGTGCCAGCAGCCAAGATGTCACCTACAATGAGCAGTTCTTC.

This chain uses TRBV10-3 with TRBJ2-3, with TRBD1 identical over 7 bases. The CDR3 consists of 15 residues. Losses at the gene ends were 6 bases for V and 2 bases for J; bases not matched to a gene: 8. Germline V gene lookup returns CDR1 ENHRY and CDR2 SYGVKD. CDR3 loop: CAISPGQVNTDTQYF. The CDR3 DNA sequence: TGTGCCATCAGCCCCGGACAGGTCAACACAGATACGCAGTATTTT.

This clone was seen more than once but under ten times. V gene TRBV2 combines with J gene TRBJ2-5; 8 bases are a match to TRBD1. Trimming cost V 8 bases and J 5 bases; bases outside gene matches: 4. This CDR3 is 12 amino acids long. CDR1 SNHLY and CDR2 FYNNEI come from the germline V gene. The CDR3 sequence is CASSGGGETQYF. DNA for the CDR3: TGTGCCAGCTCAGGGGGCGGCGAGACCCAGTACTTC. The whole variable domain, filled in from reference TRBV2 and TRBJ2-5, reads EPEVTQTPSHQVTQMGQEVILRCVPISNHLYFYWYRQILGQKVEFLVSFYNNEISEKSEIFDDQFSVERPDGSNFTLKIRSTKLEDSAMYFCASSGGGETQYFGPGTRLLVL.

V gene TRBV6-5 combines with J gene TRBJ2-4; D is unclear. The ends were cut back, 0 bases at V and 0 bases at J, with 9 bases in the middle. Per germline, CDR1 MNHEY and CDR2 SVGAGI. CDR3 length: 16 amino acids. As DNA, the CDR3 is TGTGCCAGCAGTTACTCTTTATCCGGAGCCAAAAACATTCAGTACTTC. Protein: CASSYSLSGAKNIQYF.

The chain combines TRBV7-9 with TRBJ2-6, with unresolved D. Germline V gene data show CDR1 as SEHNR and CDR2 as FQNEAQ (reference sequence). The CDR3 sequence is 15 residues long. The V end was cut by 4 bases, the J end by 2 bases, with 9 bases between. This chain's CDR3 is CASSSGHAGANVLTF. The CDR3 DNA follows: TGTGCCAGCAGCTCCGGGCATGCTGGGGCCAACGTCCTGACTTTC.

This chain links TRBV7-8 with TRBJ2-5; TRBD2 matches 8 bases. This CDR3 region has 14 residues. Germline V gene sequence: CDR1 SGHVS, CDR2 FQNEAQ. Trimming removed 4 bases from V and 5 bases from J; junction bases left unmatched: 6. CDR3 in DNA: TGTGCCAGCAGCTCTCCGGGACTAGTGGAGACCCAGTACTTC. Residues: CASSSPGLVETQYF.

The rearrangement uses TRBV30 and TRBJ2-1; 8 positions agree with TRBD1. This CDR3 contains 12 residues. The germline CDR1 and CDR2 sequences are GTSNPN and SVGIG (reference sequence). The trim removed 8 bases at V and 8 bases at J, leaving 8 bases unmatched. CDR3 residues: CARQDRVYEQFF. The CDR3 DNA follows: TGTGCCCGTCAGGACAGGGTATATGAGCAGTTCTTC.

This clone was recorded a few times. The chain is built from TRBV29-1 and TRBJ2-7, with TRBD1 matching 9 bases. The length of the CDR3 is 15 residues. Germline V gene sequence: CDR1 SQVTM, CDR2 ANQGSEA. V trimming: 4 bases; J trimming: 1 base; junction bases outside the gene matches: 8. This chain's CDR3 is CSVGQWDRVSYEQYF. CDR3 DNA: TGCAGCGTTGGACAATGGGACAGGGTTTCCTACGAGCAGTACTTC.

The V and J genes are TRBV27 and TRBJ2-3, with 11 bases lining up with TRBD1. The germline gives CDR1 MNHEY, CDR2 SMNVEV (reference sequence). Trimming removed 5 bases from V and 5 bases from J; junction bases left unmatched: 9. The CDR3 covers 16 residues. The chain's CDR3 is CASSPGQGAYGDTQYF. The CDR3 region has the DNA TGTGCCAGCAGTCCCGGACAGGGGGCATATGGAGATACGCAGTATTTT.

This clone was observed a handful of times. Compared with germline, one end of the junction differs, possibly owing to a read error. The J gene is TRBJ1-1, the V gene TRBV29-1; 7 bases are a match to TRBD1. Germline loops: CDR1 SQVTM, CDR2 ANQGSEA. CDR3 length: 11 residues. The CDR3 region has the DNA TGCAGCGTAGAAGACAGGGTGGAAGCTTTCTTT. Translating it yields CSVEDRVEAFF.

There are a few counts of this clone. The chain has TRBV29-1 and TRBJ2-1, with TRBD2 matching 11 bases. Trimming cost V 4 bases and J 7 bases; bases outside gene matches: 9. This CDR3 region has 15 residues. CDR1 and CDR2 from the germline V gene are SQVTM and ANQGSEA. CDR3 sequence reads: CSVGELAGAGNEQFF. Here the CDR3 DNA reads TGCAGCGTTGGCGAACTAGCGGGGGCCGGGAATGAGCAGTTCTTC.

Worth noting for this clone: The same CDR3 can be traced to other DNA sequences in this sample. V is TRBV29-1 and J is TRBJ1-1; no definite D call. The V gene lost 3 bases and the J gene lost 0 bases, with 8 bases spanning the gap. The germline V gene has CDR1 SQVTM and CDR2 ANQGSEA. The CDR3 extends over 13 amino acids. The CDR3 protein is CSVEKRLNTEAFF. CDR3 in DNA: TGCAGCGTTGAGAAACGGTTGAACACTGAAGCTTTCTTT.

This clone has just a few counts. Other DNA sequences in the same sample also yield this CDR3. This sequence joins TRBV29-1 and TRBJ2-3, with D unclear. Germline V gene lookup returns CDR1 SQVTM and CDR2 ANQGSEA. The CDR3 length is 13 residues. Trimming pared 2 bases from V and 5 bases from J, leaving 11 bases between. This CDR3 is CSVELGKGDTQYF. CDR3 in DNA: TGCAGCGTTGAACTAGGAAAGGGAGATACGCAGTATTTT.

The chain joins TRBV20-1 to TRBJ2-3, with no clear D. The germline V gene has CDR1 DFQATT and CDR2 SNEGSKA (reference sequence). The CDR3 is made up of 10 amino acids. CDR3 loop: CSHKRDTQYF. CDR3 DNA sequence: TGCAGCCATAAACGGGATACGCAGTATTTT.